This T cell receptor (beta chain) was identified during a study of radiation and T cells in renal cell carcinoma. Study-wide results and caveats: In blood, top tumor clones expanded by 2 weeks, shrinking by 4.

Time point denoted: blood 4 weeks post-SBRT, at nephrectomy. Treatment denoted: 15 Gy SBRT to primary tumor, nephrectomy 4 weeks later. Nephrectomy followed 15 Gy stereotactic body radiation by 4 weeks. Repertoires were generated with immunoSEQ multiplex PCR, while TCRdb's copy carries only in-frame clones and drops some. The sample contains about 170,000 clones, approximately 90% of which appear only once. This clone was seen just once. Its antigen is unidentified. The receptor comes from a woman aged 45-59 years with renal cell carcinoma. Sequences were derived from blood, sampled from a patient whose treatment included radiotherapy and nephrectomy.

As DNA, the CDR3 is TGTGCCAGCAGCAAAGGACAGGGGGTCACTAATGAAAAACTGTTTTTT. The encoded protein is CASSKGQGVTNEKLFF. The chain has TRBV5-4 and TRBJ1-4; 10 bases match TRBD1. Germline CDR1 reads SGHNT; CDR2 reads YYREEE (reference sequence). The CDR3 has 16 amino acids. J was trimmed by 2 bases and V by 4 bases; bases with no gene match: 5.